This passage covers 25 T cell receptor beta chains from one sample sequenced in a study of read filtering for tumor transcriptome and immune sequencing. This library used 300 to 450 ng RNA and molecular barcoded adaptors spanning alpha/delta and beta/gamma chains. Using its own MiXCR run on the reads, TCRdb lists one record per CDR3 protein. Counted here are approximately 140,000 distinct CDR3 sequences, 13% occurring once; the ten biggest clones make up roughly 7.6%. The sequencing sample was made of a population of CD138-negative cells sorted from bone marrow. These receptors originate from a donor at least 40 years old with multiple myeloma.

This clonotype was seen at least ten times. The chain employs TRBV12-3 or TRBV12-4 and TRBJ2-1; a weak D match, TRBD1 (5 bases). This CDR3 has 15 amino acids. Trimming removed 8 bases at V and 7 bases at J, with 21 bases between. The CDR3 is CASHALVGKGNEQFF. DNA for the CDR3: TGTGCCAGCCACGCCCTCGTGGGGAAGGGGAATGAGCAGTTCTTC.

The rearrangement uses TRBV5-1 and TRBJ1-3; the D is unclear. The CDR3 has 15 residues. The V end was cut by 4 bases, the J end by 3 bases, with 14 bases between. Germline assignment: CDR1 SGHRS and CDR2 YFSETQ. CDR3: CASSPDLTNGNTIYF. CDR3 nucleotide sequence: TGCGCCAGCAGCCCGGACCTTACGAATGGAAACACCATATATTTT.

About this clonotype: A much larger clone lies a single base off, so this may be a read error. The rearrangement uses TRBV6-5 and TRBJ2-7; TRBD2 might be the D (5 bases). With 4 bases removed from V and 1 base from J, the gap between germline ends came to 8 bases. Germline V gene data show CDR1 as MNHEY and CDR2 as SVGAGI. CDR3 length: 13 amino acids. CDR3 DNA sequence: TGTGCCAGCAGTTGGTCGGGGTCCTACGAGCAGTACTTC. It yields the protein CASSWSGSYEQYF.

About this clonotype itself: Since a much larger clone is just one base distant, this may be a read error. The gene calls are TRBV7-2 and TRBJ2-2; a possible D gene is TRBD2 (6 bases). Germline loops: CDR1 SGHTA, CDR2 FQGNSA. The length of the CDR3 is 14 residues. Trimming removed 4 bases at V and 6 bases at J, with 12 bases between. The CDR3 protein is CASSYRGAAGELFF. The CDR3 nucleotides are TGTGCCAGCAGCTACCGCGGGGCGGCCGGGGAGCTGTTTTTT.

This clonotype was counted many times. DNA for the CDR3: TGTGCCAGCTATGGATATGAGGCAGATACGCAGTATTTT. Residues: CASYGYEADTQYF. The J gene is TRBJ2-3, the V gene TRBV6-5; the D is unclear. Per the germline V gene, CDR1 is MNHEY and CDR2 is SVGAGI. V gave up 8 bases and J gave up 4 bases, with 13 bases separating them. This CDR3 is 13 amino acids long.

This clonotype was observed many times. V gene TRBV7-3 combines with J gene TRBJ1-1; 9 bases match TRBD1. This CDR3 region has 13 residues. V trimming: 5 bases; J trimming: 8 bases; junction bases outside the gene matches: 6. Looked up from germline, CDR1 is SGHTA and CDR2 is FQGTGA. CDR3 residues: CASSTGTGTEAFF. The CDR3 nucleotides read TGTGCCAGCAGCACCGGGACAGGGACCGAAGCTTTCTTT.

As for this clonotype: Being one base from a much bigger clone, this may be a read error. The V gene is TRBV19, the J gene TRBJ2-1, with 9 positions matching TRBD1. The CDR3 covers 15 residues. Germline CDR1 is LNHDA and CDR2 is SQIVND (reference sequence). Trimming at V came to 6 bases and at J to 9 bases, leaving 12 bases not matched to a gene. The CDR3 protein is CASSPGTGLNSEQFF. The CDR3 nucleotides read TGTGCCAGTAGCCCCGGGACAGGGCTAAACAGTGAGCAGTTCTTC.

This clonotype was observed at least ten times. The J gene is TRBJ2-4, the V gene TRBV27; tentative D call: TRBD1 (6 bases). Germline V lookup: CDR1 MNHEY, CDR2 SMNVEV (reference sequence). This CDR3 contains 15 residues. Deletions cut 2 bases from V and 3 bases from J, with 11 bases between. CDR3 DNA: TGTGCCAGCAGTTTACCGGAAGGGGGCAAAAACATTCAGTACTTC. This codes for CASSLPEGGKNIQYF.

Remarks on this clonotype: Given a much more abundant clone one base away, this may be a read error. DNA of the CDR3: TGTACCATCGCTGGGACAGGGAACCAGCCCCAGCATTTT. It encodes CTIAGTGNQPQHF. This rearrangement joins TRBV10-3 to TRBJ1-5; 9 bases map to TRBD1. CDR1 is ENHRY and CDR2 is SYGVKD in the germline V gene. This CDR3 comprises 13 residues.

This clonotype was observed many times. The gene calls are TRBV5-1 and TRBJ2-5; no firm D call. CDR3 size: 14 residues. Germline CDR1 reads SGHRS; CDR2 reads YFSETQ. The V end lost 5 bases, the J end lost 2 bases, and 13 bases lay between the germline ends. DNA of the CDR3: TGCGCCAGCAGTTTCAGGTCCCTTCAAGAGACCCAGTACTTC. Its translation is CASSFRSLQETQYF.

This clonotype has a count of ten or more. Here the CDR3 DNA reads TGCAGTGCCCAACAAGTCTCTGGGGCCAACGTCCTGACTTTC. Its protein is CSAQQVSGANVLTF. The J gene is TRBJ2-6, the V gene TRBV20-1, with D hard to call. The CDR3 totals 14 residues. V lost 6 bases and J 0 bases, leaving 9 bases between the germline ends. Looked up from germline, CDR1 is DFQATT and CDR2 is SNEGSKA (reference sequence).

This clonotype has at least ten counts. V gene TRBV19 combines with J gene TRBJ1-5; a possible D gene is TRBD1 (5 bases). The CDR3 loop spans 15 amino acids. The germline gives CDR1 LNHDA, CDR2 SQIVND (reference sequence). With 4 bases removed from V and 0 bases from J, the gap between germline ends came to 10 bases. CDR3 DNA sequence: TGTGCCAGTAGTACCGACAGCTATAGCAATCAGCCCCAGCATTTT. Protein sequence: CASSTDSYSNQPQHF.

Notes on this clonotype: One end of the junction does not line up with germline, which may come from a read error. This CDR3 is CASSLDTNYGCTF. CDR3 DNA sequence: TGCGCCAGCAGCTTGGACACAAACTATGGCTGCACCTTC. The chain is built from TRBV5-1 and TRBJ1-2, with D hard to call. The germline CDR1 and CDR2 sequences are SGHRS and YFSETQ. This CDR3 comprises 13 residues.

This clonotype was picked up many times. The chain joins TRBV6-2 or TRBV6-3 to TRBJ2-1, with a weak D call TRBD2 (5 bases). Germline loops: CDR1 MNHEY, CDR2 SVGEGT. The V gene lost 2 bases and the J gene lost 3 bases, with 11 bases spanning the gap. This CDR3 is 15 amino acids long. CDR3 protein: CASSYELVGYNEQFF. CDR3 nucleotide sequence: TGTGCCAGCAGTTACGAACTAGTCGGCTACAATGAGCAGTTCTTC.

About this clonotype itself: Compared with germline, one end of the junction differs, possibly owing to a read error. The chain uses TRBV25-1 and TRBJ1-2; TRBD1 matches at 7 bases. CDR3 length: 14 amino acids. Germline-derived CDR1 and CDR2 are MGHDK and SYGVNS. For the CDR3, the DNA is TGTGCCAGAAGTGACTCCGACAGGGCCGATGGCTACACCTTC. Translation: CARSDSDRADGYTF.

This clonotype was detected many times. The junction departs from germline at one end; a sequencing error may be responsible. CDR3 amino acids: CRASGGPAEAFF. As DNA, the CDR3 is TGCAGGGCTAGTGGGGGGCCGGCTGAAGCTTTCTTT. The rearrangement links TRBV20-1 to TRBJ1-1, with a weak D call TRBD1 (6 bases). The CDR3 sequence is 12 residues long. Germline V gene sequence: CDR1 DFQATT, CDR2 SNEGSKA (reference sequence).

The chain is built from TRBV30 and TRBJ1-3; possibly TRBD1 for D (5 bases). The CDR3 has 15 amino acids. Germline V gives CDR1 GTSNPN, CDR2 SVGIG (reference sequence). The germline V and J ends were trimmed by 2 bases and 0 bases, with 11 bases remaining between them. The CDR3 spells CAWSPAGTSGNTIYF. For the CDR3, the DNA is TGTGCCTGGAGTCCCGCGGGGACCTCTGGAAACACCATATATTTT.

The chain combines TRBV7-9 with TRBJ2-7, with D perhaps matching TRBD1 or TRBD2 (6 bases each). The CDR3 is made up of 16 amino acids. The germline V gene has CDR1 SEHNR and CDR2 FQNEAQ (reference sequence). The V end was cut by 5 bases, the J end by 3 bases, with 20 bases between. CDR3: CASSPRGRGGVYEQYF. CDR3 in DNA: TGTGCCAGCAGCCCGCGGGGCAGGGGCGGGGTCTACGAGCAGTACTTC.

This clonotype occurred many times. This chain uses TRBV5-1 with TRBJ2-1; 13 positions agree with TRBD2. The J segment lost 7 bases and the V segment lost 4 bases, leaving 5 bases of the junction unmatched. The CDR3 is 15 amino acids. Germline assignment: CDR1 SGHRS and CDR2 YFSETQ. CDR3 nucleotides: TGCGCCAGCAGCCCCGGGACTAGCGGGATGAATGAGCAGTTCTTC. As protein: CASSPGTSGMNEQFF. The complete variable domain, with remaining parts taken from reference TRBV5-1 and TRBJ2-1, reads KAGVTQTPRYLIKTRGQQVTLSCSPISGHRSVSWYQQTPGQGLQFLFEYFSETQRNKGNFPGRFSGRQFSNSRSEMNVSTLELGDSALYLCASSPGTSGMNEQFFGPGTRLTVL.

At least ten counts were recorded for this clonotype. The CDR3 spells CASSRGLSNQPQHF. The DNA for the CDR3 is TGTGCCAGTAGTAGGGGGTTGAGCAATCAGCCCCAGCATTTT. V is TRBV19 and J is TRBJ1-5, with D possibly matching TRBD1 (5 bases). CDR3 length equals 14 residues. Germline-derived CDR1 and CDR2 are LNHDA and SQIVND (reference sequence). V lost 4 bases and J lost 1, with 8 bases in between.

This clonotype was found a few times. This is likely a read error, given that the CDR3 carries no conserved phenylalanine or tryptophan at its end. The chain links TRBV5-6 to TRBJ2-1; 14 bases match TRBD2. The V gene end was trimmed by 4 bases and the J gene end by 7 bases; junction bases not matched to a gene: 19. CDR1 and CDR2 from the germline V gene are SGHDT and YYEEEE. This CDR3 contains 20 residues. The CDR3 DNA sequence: TGTGCCAGCAGCCCGCCCCGACTAGCGGGAGGGCCTCTTCTAGGGAATGAGCAGTTCTAC. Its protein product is CASSPPRLAGGPLLGNEQFY.

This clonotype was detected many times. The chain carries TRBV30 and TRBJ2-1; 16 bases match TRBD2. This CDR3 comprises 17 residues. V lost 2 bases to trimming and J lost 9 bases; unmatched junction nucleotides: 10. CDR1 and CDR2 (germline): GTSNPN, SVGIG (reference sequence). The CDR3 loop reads CAWSSGTSGRAPGEQFF. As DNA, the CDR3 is TGTGCCTGGAGTTCTGGGACTAGCGGGAGGGCGCCCGGTGAGCAGTTCTTC. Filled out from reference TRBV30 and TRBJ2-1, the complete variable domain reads SQTIHQWPATLVQPVGSPLSLECTVEGTSNPNLYWYRQAAGRGLQLLFYSVGIGQISSEVPQNLSASRPQDRQFILSSKKLLLSDSGFYLCAWSSGTSGRAPGEQFFGPGTRLTVL.

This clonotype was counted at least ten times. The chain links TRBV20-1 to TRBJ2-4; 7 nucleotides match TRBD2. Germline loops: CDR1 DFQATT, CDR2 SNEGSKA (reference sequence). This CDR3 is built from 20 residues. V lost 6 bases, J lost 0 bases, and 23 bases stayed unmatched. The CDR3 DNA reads TGCAGTGCGGACGGTATGAGGGCTAGCGGAGAGGGGCTAGCCAAAAACATTCAGTACTTC. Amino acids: CSADGMRASGEGLAKNIQYF.

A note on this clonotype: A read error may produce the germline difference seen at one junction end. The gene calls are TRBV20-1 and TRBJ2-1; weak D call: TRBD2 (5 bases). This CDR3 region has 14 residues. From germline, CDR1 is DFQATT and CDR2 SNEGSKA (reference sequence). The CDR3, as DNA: TGCAGTGCTACACGGACTGCTAGCTACAATGGGCAGTTCTTC. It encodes CSATRTASYNGQFF.

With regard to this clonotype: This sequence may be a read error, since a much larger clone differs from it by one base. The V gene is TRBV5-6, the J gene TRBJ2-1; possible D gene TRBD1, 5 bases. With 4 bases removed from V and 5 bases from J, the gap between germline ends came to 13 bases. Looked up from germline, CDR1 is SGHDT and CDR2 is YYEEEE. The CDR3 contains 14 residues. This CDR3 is CASSGAVYNNEQFF. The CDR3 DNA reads TGTGCCAGCAGCGGGGCGGTCTATAACAATGAGCAGTTCTTC. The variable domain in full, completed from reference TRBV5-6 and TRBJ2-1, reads DAGVTQSPTHLIKTRGQQVTLRCSPKSGHDTVSWYQQALGQGPQFIFQYYEEEERQRGNFPDRFSGHQFPNYSSELNVNALLLGDSALYLCASSGAVYNNEQFFGPGTRLTVL.